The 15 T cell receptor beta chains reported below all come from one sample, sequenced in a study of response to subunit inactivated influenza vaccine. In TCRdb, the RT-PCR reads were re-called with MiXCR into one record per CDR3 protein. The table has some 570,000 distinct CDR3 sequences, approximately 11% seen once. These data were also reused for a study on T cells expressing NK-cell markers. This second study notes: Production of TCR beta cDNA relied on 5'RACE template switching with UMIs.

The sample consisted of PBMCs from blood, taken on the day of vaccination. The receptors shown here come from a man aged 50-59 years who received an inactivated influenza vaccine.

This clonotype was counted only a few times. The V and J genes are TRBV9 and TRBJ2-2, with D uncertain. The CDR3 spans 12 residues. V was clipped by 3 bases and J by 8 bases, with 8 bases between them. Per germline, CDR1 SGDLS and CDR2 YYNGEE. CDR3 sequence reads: CASSAPWGELFF. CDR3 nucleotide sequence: TGTGCCAGCAGCGCCCCGTGGGGGGAGCTGTTTTTT.

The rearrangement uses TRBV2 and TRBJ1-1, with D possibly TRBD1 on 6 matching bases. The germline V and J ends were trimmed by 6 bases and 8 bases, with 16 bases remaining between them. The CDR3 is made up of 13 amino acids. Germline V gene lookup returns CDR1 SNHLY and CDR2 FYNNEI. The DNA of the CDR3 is TGTGCCAGCAGCGGGACAAGCAGAAGGGAAGCTTTCTTT. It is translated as CASSGTSRREAFF.

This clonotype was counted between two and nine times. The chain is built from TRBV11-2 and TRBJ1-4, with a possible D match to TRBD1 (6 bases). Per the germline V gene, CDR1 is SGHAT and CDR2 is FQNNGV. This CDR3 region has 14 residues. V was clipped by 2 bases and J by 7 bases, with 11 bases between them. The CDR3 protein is CASSLWGASEKLFF. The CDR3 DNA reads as TGTGCCAGCAGCTTATGGGGGGCGAGTGAAAAACTGTTTTTT.

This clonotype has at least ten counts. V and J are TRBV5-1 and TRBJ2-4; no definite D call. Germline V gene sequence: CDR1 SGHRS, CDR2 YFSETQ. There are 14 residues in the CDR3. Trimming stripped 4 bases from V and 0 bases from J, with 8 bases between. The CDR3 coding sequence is TGCGCCAGCAGCCCGGATCTAGCCAAAAACATTCAGTACTTC. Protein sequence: CASSPDLAKNIQYF.

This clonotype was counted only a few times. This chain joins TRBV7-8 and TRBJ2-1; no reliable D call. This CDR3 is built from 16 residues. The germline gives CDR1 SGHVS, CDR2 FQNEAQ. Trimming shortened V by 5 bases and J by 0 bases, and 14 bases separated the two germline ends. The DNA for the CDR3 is TGTGCCAGCAGCCCCTCTCCCTCCAGCTCCTACAATGAGCAGTTCTTC. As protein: CASSPSPSSSYNEQFF.

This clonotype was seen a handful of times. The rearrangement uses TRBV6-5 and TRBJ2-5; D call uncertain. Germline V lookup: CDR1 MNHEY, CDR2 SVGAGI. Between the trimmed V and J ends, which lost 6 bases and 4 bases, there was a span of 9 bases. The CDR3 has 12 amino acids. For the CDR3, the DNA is TGTGCCAGCAGCCCTAACGGAGAGACCCAGTACTTC. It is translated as CASSPNGETQYF.

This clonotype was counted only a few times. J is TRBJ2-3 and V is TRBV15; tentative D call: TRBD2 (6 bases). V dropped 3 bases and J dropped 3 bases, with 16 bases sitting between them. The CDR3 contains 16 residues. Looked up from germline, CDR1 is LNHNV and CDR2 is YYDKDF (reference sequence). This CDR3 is CATSSRGGMLTDTQYF. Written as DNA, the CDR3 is TGTGCCACCAGCAGCCGGGGCGGGATGCTGACAGATACGCAGTATTTT.

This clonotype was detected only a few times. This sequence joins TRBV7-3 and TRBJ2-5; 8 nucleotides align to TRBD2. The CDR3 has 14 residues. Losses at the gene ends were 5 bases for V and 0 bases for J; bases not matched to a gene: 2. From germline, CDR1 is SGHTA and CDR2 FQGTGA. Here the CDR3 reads CASSGSGNQETQYF. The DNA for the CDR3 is TGTGCCAGCAGCGGTAGCGGGAACCAAGAGACCCAGTACTTC. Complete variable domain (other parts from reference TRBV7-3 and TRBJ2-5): GAGVSQTPSNKVTEKGKYVELRCDPISGHTALYWYRQSLGQGPEFLIYFQGTGAADDSGLPNDRFFAVRPEGSVSTLKIQRTERGDSAVYLCASSGSGNQETQYFGPGTRLLVL.

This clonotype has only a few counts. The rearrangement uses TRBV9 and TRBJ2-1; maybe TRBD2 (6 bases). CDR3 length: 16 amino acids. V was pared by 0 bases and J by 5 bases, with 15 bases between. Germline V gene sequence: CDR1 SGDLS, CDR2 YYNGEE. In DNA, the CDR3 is TGTGCCAGCAGCGTAGAGGGGTCTAGCGTAGACAATGAGCAGTTCTTC. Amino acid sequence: CASSVEGSSVDNEQFF.

The CDR3 is CASSLAGRTGSTYEQYF. The CDR3, as DNA: TGTGCCAGCAGCTTAGCTGGGAGGACAGGGAGCACCTACGAGCAGTACTTC. The rearrangement joins TRBV7-9 to TRBJ2-7, with 8 nucleotides matching TRBD1. There are 17 residues in the CDR3. Germline V gene lookup returns CDR1 SEHNR and CDR2 FQNEAQ (reference sequence). V gave up 0 bases and J gave up 2 bases; unmatched junction bases: 9.

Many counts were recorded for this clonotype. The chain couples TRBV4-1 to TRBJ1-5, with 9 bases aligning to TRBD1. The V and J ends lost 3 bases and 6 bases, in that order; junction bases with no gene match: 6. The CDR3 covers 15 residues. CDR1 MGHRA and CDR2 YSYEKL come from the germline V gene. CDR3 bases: TGCGCCAGCAGCCAGGCGGGACAGGGAGGTCAGCCCCAGCATTTT. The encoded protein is CASSQAGQGGQPQHF.

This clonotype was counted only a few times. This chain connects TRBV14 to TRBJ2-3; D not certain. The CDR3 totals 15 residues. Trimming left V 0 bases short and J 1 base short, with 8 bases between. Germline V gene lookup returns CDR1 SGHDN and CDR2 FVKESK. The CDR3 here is CASSQERKRTDTQYF. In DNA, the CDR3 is TGTGCCAGCAGCCAAGAACGAAAACGCACAGATACGCAGTATTTT.

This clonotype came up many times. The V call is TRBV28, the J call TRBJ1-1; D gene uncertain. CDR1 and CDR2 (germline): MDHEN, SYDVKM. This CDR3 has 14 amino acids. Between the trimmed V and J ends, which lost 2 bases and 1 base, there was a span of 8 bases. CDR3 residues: CASSLVFTNTEAFF. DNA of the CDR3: TGTGCCAGCAGTTTAGTCTTCACGAACACTGAAGCTTTCTTT.

The CDR3 DNA reads as TGCGCCAGCAGCGGGACCAGCGTAGATACGCAGTATTTT. Translating gives CASSGTSVDTQYF. The chain uses TRBV5-1 and TRBJ2-3; either TRBD1 or TRBD2 may fit D (5 bases each). The CDR3 spans 13 residues. From germline, CDR1 is SGHRS and CDR2 YFSETQ. Trimming took 4 bases from V and 5 from J, leaving 11 bases between them.

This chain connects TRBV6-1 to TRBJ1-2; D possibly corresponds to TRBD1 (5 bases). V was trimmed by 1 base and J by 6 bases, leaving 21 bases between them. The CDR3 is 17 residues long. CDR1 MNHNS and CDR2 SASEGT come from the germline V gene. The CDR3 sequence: CASSEDVRATPRDGYTF. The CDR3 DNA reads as TGTGCCAGCAGTGAAGACGTCCGGGCAACCCCCAGGGATGGCTACACCTTC.